This TCR beta chain is from a study of T cells in Graves' hyperthyroidism and ophthalmopathy. About the research overall: Peripheral blood collection took place at initial diagnosis, before any treatment. Whole-study findings and limits: Ophthalmopathy got predicted by the model a median about six months before its onset.

Germline V lookup: CDR1 DFQATT, CDR2 SNEGSKA (reference sequence). V was shortened by 6 bases and J by 4 bases, with 16 bases between the two germline ends. This CDR3 has 13 amino acids. Amplification of TCR beta CDR3 regions was performed using RNA transcripts as template. RT-PCR in the first round (using the HTBI primer set) targeted the TCR CDR3. TCRdb reanalysed the multiplex PCR reads using MiXCR and keeps one entry per CDR3 protein. The data contain a few hundred thousand distinct CDR3 sequences, approximately 23% of them singletons. Lactation, pregnancy, other autoimmune disease or uncontrolled infection excluded patients. This clonotype was detected many times. Its antigen is as yet unknown.

The TCR originated in a woman between 65 and 79 years old with Graves' ophthalmopathy. Sequencing was carried out using blood. V gene TRBV20-1 combines with J gene TRBJ2-7, with D possibly matching TRBD1 (5 bases). The CDR3 here is CSARWGGPYEQYF. The CDR3 nucleotides are TGCAGTGCCCGGTGGGGCGGACCTTACGAGCAGTACTTC.